Listed below are T cell receptor beta chains from one sample, sequenced in a study of blood T cell repertoires in COVID-19. Using immunoSEQ multiplex PCR, the repertoire was profiled, and TCRdb retains in-frame clones only, with some absent. The table includes 80,000 to 95,000 clones, around 81% detected once. The sample consisted of peripheral blood. These receptors all come from an elderly man with acute or convalescent COVID-19. The CDR3 runs from the conserved cysteine through the conserved F or W. Fields, in order: V gene, CDR3 length, J gene, clone size, D gene, CDR3 DNA, CDR3 protein. A D gene is named only where the DNA matches it firmly. Clone size is given for some rows only: seen once, a few or many times, or a class if the clone is expanded.

V: TRBV2
length: 13
J: TRBJ1-3
size: .
D: .
DNA: TGTGCCAGCATGGGGACTTACGGAAACACCATATATTTT
CDR3: CASMGTYGNTIYF

V: TRBV28
length: 14
J: TRBJ2-7
size: .
D: TRBD1
DNA: TGTGCCAGCAGGGGACAGAAGGGAGCCTACGAGCAGTACTTC
CDR3: CASRGQKGAYEQYF

V: TRBV5-1
length: 15
J: TRBJ2-7
size: .
D: TRBD2
DNA: TGCGCCAGCAGCCTAAGACTAGCGGGAAGCTACGAGCAGTACTTC
CDR3: CASSLRLAGSYEQYF

V: TRBV5-4
length: 17
J: TRBJ1-6
size: .
D: TRBD1
DNA: TGTGCCAGCAGCCCCCCCGGGACAGGGGTCGGTAATTCACCCCTCCACTTT
CDR3: CASSPPGTGVGNSPLHF

V: TRBV4-1
length: 20
J: TRBJ2-2
size: .
D: TRBD2
DNA: TGCGCCAGCAGCCACCCTTCCTCATTTCCCGGGACTAGCGGCACCGGGGAGCTGTTTTTT
CDR3: CASSHPSSFPGTSGTGELFF

V: TRBV5-1
length: 15
J: TRBJ2-7
size: .
D: TRBD1
DNA: TGCGCCAGCGCCGAACCGGGACAGGGGGTAGCCGAGCAGTACTTC
CDR3: CASAEPGQGVAEQYF

V: TRBV27
length: 15
J: TRBJ1-2
size: .
D: TRBD1
DNA: TGTGCCAGCAGTCTCAAGGGGACAGGAGCCTATGGCTACACCTTC
CDR3: CASSLKGTGAYGYTF

V: TRBV6-5
length: 15
J: TRBJ1-5
size: few
D: TRBD1
DNA: TGTGCCAGCAGGCGACAGACAGGGGACAATCAGCCCCAGCATTTT
CDR3: CASRRQTGDNQPQHF

V: TRBV2
length: 13
J: TRBJ2-7
size: .
D: .
DNA: TGTGCCAGCAGTGAAGCGTACGGCTACGAGCAGTACTTC
CDR3: CASSEAYGYEQYF

V: TRBV7-2
length: 15
J: TRBJ2-3
size: once
D: TRBD2
DNA: TGTGCCAGCAGCTTAGCGGCGGGAGGAACAGATACGCAGTATTTT
CDR3: CASSLAAGGTDTQYF

V: TRBV4-1
length: 14
J: TRBJ2-5
size: .
D: TRBD2
DNA: TGCGCCAGCAGTCGGGGGGAGCGCCAAGAGACCCAGTACTTC
CDR3: CASSRGERQETQYF

V: TRBV28
length: 16
J: TRBJ2-1
size: few
D: TRBD2
DNA: TGTGCCAGCATCCCGGGGGGGGAACTCTCCTACAATGAGCAGTTCTTC
CDR3: CASIPGGELSYNEQFF

V: TRBV6-1
length: 15
J: TRBJ1-6
size: .
D: .
DNA: TGTGCCAGCAGTGAAGGGACAGCCTATAATTCACCCCTCCACTTT
CDR3: CASSEGTAYNSPLHF

V: TRBV6-5
length: 12
J: TRBJ2-7
size: .
D: .
DNA: TGTGCCAGCAGTTACCGGGGGTACGAGCAGTACTTC
CDR3: CASSYRGYEQYF

V: TRBV18
length: 15
J: TRBJ1-5
size: .
D: TRBD1
DNA: TGTGCCAGCTCACCCTCAGGGGGTAGCAATCAGCCCCAGCATTTT
CDR3: CASSPSGGSNQPQHF

V: TRBV29-1
length: 13
J: TRBJ2-7
size: .
D: TRBD1
DNA: TGCAGCGTTCGGGACAGCCCCTACTACGAGCAGTACTTC
CDR3: CSVRDSPYYEQYF

V: TRBV25-1
length: 15
J: TRBJ2-5
size: .
D: .
DNA: TGTGCCAGCAGTGAGTCCGGACTACCGATGGTGACCCAGTACTTC
CDR3: CASSESGLPMVTQYF

V: TRBV24-1
length: 12
J: TRBJ1-1
size: .
D: .
DNA: TGTGCCACCCCGCCCGGGGTCACTGAAGCTTTCTTT
CDR3: CATPPGVTEAFF

V: TRBV11-2
length: 15
J: TRBJ1-2
size: .
D: .
DNA: TGTGCCAGCAGCTTACAGGGGTCTGTAAACTATGGCTACACCTTC
CDR3: CASSLQGSVNYGYTF

V: TRBV7-2
length: 14
J: TRBJ1-1
size: .
D: TRBD1
DNA: TGTGCCAGCAGCTTACCAACCCCGGGACAGGAAGCTTTCTTT
CDR3: CASSLPTPGQEAFF

V: TRBV7-9
length: 15
J: TRBJ1-1
size: .
D: .
DNA: TGTGCCAGCAGCTTACAACCGGGGGTGAACACTGAAGCTTTCTTT
CDR3: CASSLQPGVNTEAFF

V: TRBV19
length: 12
J: TRBJ1-2
size: .
D: .
DNA: TGTGCCAGTAGCCACCGGGACTTGGGCTACACCTTC
CDR3: CASSHRDLGYTF

V: TRBV19
length: 16
J: TRBJ1-5
size: .
D: .
DNA: TGTGCCAGTAGTTCCTCTAACTTGGGCATGAATCAGCCCCAGCATTTT
CDR3: CASSSSNLGMNQPQHF

V: TRBV29-1
length: 14
J: TRBJ2-5
size: .
D: TRBD2
DNA: TGCAGCGTTGACCTCTTAGCGGGAGAAGAGACCCAGTACTTC
CDR3: CSVDLLAGEETQYF

V: TRBV18
length: 14
J: TRBJ1-2
size: few
D: TRBD1
DNA: TGTGCCAGCTCACCCGTGACAGGGGAGGGCGGCTACACCTTC
CDR3: CASSPVTGEGGYTF

V: TRBV19
length: 14
J: TRBJ2-2
size: .
D: .
DNA: TGTGCCAGTAAATATGGTAGCGCTGCCGGGGAGCTGTTTTTT
CDR3: CASKYGSAAGELFF